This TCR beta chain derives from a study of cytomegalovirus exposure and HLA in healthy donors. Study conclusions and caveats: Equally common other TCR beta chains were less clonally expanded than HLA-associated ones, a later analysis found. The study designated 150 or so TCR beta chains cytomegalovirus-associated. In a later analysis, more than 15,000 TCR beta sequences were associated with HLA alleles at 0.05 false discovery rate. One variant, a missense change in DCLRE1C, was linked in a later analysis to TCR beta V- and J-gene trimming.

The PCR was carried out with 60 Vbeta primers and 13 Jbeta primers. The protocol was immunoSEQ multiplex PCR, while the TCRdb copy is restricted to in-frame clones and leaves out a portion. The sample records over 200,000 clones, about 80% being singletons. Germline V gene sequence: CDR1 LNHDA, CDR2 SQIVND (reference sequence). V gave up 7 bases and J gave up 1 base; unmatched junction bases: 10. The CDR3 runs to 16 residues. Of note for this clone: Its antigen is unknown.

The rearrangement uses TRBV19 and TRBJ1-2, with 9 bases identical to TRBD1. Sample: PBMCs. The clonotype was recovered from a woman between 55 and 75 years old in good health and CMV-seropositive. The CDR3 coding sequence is TGTGCCAGTACCCCAAATTGGGACAGGGTTAACTATGGCTACACCTTC. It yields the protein CASTPNWDRVNYGYTF.